The 27 T cell receptor beta chains below were found in one sample sequenced in a study of T-cell reconstitution after alpha-beta-depleted transplantation in children. Molecular barcoding with unique molecular identifiers was used for the TCRbeta library. TCRdb reprocessed the PCR reads with MiXCR, giving one entry per CDR3 protein. The table shows about 98,000 distinct CDR3 sequences, with 4.5% to 7.5% occurring only once. The sequences come from PBMCs, mostly from graft donor cells, collected 60 days after TCRalphabeta/CD19-depleted stem cell transplant. Receptors originate from a female patient aged 2 to 10 who had a stem cell transplant for Fanconi anemia, so the T cells may come from the graft donor.

The V call is TRBV10-3, the J call TRBJ1-2; D is ambiguous. Germline V lookup: CDR1 ENHRY, CDR2 SYGVKD. V lost 3 bases and J lost 4, with 9 bases in between. The CDR3 sequence is 13 residues long. The CDR3 DNA is TGTGCCATCAGTGAAGCGGTCCTCTATGGCTACACCTTC. Translation gives CAISEAVLYGYTF.

This clonotype was picked up many times. This chain links TRBV7-2 with TRBJ2-5, with TRBD2 matching 9 bases. Germline lookup yields CDR1 SGHTA and CDR2 FQGNSA. The trim removed 2 bases at V and 5 bases at J, leaving 9 bases unmatched. The CDR3 is 16 residues long. This chain's CDR3 is CASSLNGGGAWETQYF. CDR3 sequence (DNA): TGTGCCAGCAGCTTAAATGGCGGGGGGGCCTGGGAGACCCAGTACTTC.

This chain connects TRBV10-2 to TRBJ1-2, with TRBD1 matching over 7 bases. J gave up 0 bases and V 6 bases, and 4 bases lay outside the gene matches. This CDR3 spans 14 amino acids. Per the germline V gene, CDR1 is WSHSY and CDR2 is SAAADI. CDR3 DNA sequence: TGCGCCAGCAGCTTCGACAGGGCTAACTATGGCTACACCTTC. Protein: CASSFDRANYGYTF.

Many counts were recorded for this clonotype. CDR3 loop: CSVDGTPELQETQYF. In DNA, the CDR3 is TGCAGCGTTGACGGGACCCCGGAGCTCCAAGAGACCCAGTACTTC. The V gene is TRBV29-1, the J gene TRBJ2-5; D is possibly TRBD1 or TRBD2 (5 bases each). The CDR3 is 15 residues long. V was shortened by 3 bases and J by 1 base, with 15 bases between the two germline ends. Germline CDR1 is SQVTM and CDR2 is ANQGSEA.

There are a few counts of this clonotype. The genes are TRBV12-3 or TRBV12-4 and TRBJ1-1, with 9 bases identical to TRBD1. V gave up 5 bases and J gave up 5 bases; unmatched junction bases: 6. The CDR3 sequence is 14 residues long. CDR3 sequence (DNA): TGTGCCAGCAGTACACAGGGGGCTAAAACTGAAGCTTTCTTT. It yields the protein CASSTQGAKTEAFF.

This clonotype was recorded a few times. The chain has TRBV7-9 and TRBJ2-3, with D maybe TRBD2 (7 bases). With 4 bases removed from V and 3 bases from J, the gap between germline ends came to 11 bases. This CDR3 region has 14 residues. From germline, CDR1 is SEHNR and CDR2 FQNEAQ (reference sequence). Written as DNA, the CDR3 is TGTGCCAGCAGCTGGGGGGGGGCAACAGATACGCAGTATTTT. Translation: CASSWGGATDTQYF. The whole variable domain, filled in from reference TRBV7-9 and TRBJ2-3, reads DTGVSQNPRHKITKRGQNVTFRCDPISEHNRLYWYRQTLGQGPEFLTYFQNEAQLEKSRLLSDRFSAERPKGSFSTLEIQRTEQGDSAMYLCASSWGGATDTQYFGPGTRLTVL.

This clonotype was counted a single time. A read error is possible here, since a much larger clone lies one base away. V gene TRBV25-1 combines with J gene TRBJ2-7; TRBD1 agrees at 11 bases. The trim removed 6 bases at V and 2 bases at J, leaving 3 bases unmatched. The CDR3 consists of 14 residues. Germline values: CDR1 MGHDK, CDR2 SYGVNS. The CDR3, as DNA: TGTGCCAGCAGCCGGACAGGGGGCCCCTACGAGCAGTACTTC. This encodes CASSRTGGPYEQYF.

This clonotype was observed at least ten times. The genes are TRBV12-3 or TRBV12-4 and TRBJ2-3, with a possible D match to TRBD1 (6 bases). This CDR3 has 17 amino acids. Between the trimmed V and J ends, which lost 3 bases and 4 bases, there was a span of 20 bases. CDR3 sequence reads: CASSFVWGTKRADTQYF. DNA for the CDR3: TGTGCCAGCAGTTTCGTTTGGGGGACAAAACGGGCAGATACGCAGTATTTT.

This clonotype was counted many times. V is TRBV5-1 and J is TRBJ1-1; 9 nucleotides align to TRBD1. J lost 1 base, V lost 3 bases, and 4 bases had no gene match. The CDR3 length is 15 residues. Germline-derived CDR1 and CDR2 are SGHRS and YFSETQ. The CDR3 protein is CASSSETGGNTEAFF. The CDR3 DNA follows: TGCGCCAGCAGCTCGGAGACAGGGGGGAACACTGAAGCTTTCTTT.

This clonotype was counted at least ten times. The junction and the germline gene differ at one end; a read error may be behind it. This chain connects TRBV18 to TRBJ2-4; 13 bases line up with TRBD2. CDR3 length: 13 residues. The germline V gene has CDR1 KGHSH and CDR2 LQKENI. The CDR3, as DNA: TGTGCCAGCTCACTAGGACTAGCGGGGGCCACCAGCTTC. It is translated as CASSLGLAGATSF. The full variable domain, in which reference TRBV18 and TRBJ2-4 provide the parts outside the CDR3, is NAGVMQNPRHLVRRRGQEARLRCSPMKGHSHVYWYRQLPEEGLKFMVYLQKENIIDESGMPKERFSAEFPKEGPSILRIQQVVRGDSAAYFCASSLGLAGATSFGAGTRLSVL.

This clonotype was found many times. The V and J genes are TRBV7-8 and TRBJ2-5; D gene ambiguous. The ends were cut back, 8 bases at V and 0 bases at J, with 10 bases in the middle. The CDR3 runs to 13 residues. Germline loops: CDR1 SGHVS, CDR2 FQNEAQ. CDR3: CASCPSYQETQYF. The CDR3 nucleotides read TGTGCCAGCTGTCCTTCGTACCAAGAGACCCAGTACTTC.

This clonotype has ten or more counts. The chain combines TRBV5-1 with TRBJ2-7; weak D call: TRBD2 (5 bases). The V gene lost 1 base and the J gene lost 2 bases, with 13 bases spanning the gap. This CDR3 has 15 amino acids. From germline, CDR1 is SGHRS and CDR2 YFSETQ. CDR3 protein: CASSLSERSPYEQYF. The CDR3 DNA follows: TGCGCCAGCAGCTTGAGCGAGCGGAGTCCCTACGAGCAGTACTTC. The full variable domain, with the rest looked up from reference TRBV5-1 and TRBJ2-7, is KAGVTQTPRYLIKTRGQQVTLSCSPISGHRSVSWYQQTPGQGLQFLFEYFSETQRNKGNFPGRFSGRQFSNSRSEMNVSTLELGDSALYLCASSLSERSPYEQYFGPGTRLTVT.

In its sample, this clonotype was seen many times. The chain has TRBV13 and TRBJ2-7; D remains unclear. The germline V and J ends were trimmed by 5 bases and 7 bases, with 9 bases remaining between them. There are 11 residues in the CDR3. CDR1 PRHDT and CDR2 FYEKMQ come from the germline V gene (reference sequence). CDR3 DNA: TGTGCCAGCAGCACCAGTAGGGAGCAGTACTTC. This encodes CASSTSREQYF.

This clonotype was counted a few times. The chain links TRBV6-1 to TRBJ2-5, with D possibly TRBD1 on 6 matching bases. The CDR3 is 15 residues long. The V gene lost 6 bases and the J gene lost 8 bases, with 22 bases spanning the gap. Germline V lookup: CDR1 MNHNS, CDR2 SASEGT. The CDR3 DNA is TGTGCCAGCAGGGGGGCTAAGATTCAGGAGAGAACCCAGTACTTC. Amino acid sequence: CASRGAKIQERTQYF.

This clonotype was recorded many times. The chain combines TRBV27 with TRBJ2-5; TRBD2 might be the D (5 bases). The CDR3 has 14 residues. V was trimmed by 5 bases and J by 0 bases, leaving 10 bases between them. The germline V gene has CDR1 MNHEY and CDR2 SMNVEV (reference sequence). CDR3 DNA sequence: TGTGCCAGCAGTCTAGCTGGGTACCAAGAGACCCAGTACTTC. Amino acids: CASSLAGYQETQYF.

This clonotype was picked up many times. The rearrangement uses TRBV5-1 and TRBJ2-3; TRBD2 agrees at 11 bases. This CDR3 contains 17 residues. In germline, CDR1 is SGHRS, CDR2 YFSETQ. Trimming at V came to 3 bases and at J to 4 bases, leaving 10 bases not matched to a gene. The CDR3 loop reads CASSSWALAGGSDTQYF. The DNA for the CDR3 is TGCGCCAGCAGCTCTTGGGCCCTAGCGGGAGGCTCAGATACGCAGTATTTT.

There are many counts of this clonotype. The chain recombines TRBV20-1 with TRBJ2-5, with 16 bases matching TRBD2. From germline, CDR1 is DFQATT and CDR2 SNEGSKA (reference sequence). Losses at the gene ends were 4 bases for V and 2 bases for J; bases not matched to a gene: 4. The CDR3 loop spans 16 amino acids. CDR3 loop: CSAIRGLAGGQETQYF. CDR3 in DNA: TGCAGTGCTATACGGGGACTAGCGGGGGGGCAAGAGACCCAGTACTTC.

This clonotype was counted at least ten times. The rearrangement uses TRBV7-9 and TRBJ2-1; D is perhaps TRBD2 (6 bases). V dropped 8 bases and J dropped 1 base, with 9 bases sitting between them. The CDR3 has 13 amino acids. Germline CDR1 and CDR2: SEHNR and FQNEAQ (reference sequence). CDR3: CASRRESYNEQFF. The CDR3 nucleotides are TGTGCCAGCCGGAGGGAGTCCTACAATGAGCAGTTCTTC.

V is TRBV20-1 and J is TRBJ2-7; D is undetermined. V was trimmed by 3 bases and J by 3 bases, leaving 12 bases between them. CDR1 and CDR2 (germline): DFQATT, SNEGSKA (reference sequence). CDR3 length equals 13 residues. The chain's CDR3 is CSASSAQIYEQYF. The CDR3 bases are TGCAGTGCTAGTTCGGCCCAAATCTACGAGCAGTACTTC.

In this sample, this clonotype turned up many times. The rearrangement uses TRBV7-9 and TRBJ2-7, with D perhaps TRBD2 (5 bases). The CDR3 contains 14 residues. Germline loops: CDR1 SEHNR, CDR2 FQNEAQ (reference sequence). V was shortened by 5 bases and J by 6 bases, with 17 bases between the two germline ends. CDR3 DNA: TGTGCCAGCAGCCCCCCGTGGGAGACACCCGAGCAGTACTTC. Translation: CASSPPWETPEQYF.

The rearrangement links TRBV5-1 to TRBJ1-1; weak D call: TRBD1 (5 bases). Germline V gene lookup returns CDR1 SGHRS and CDR2 YFSETQ. The ends were cut back, 2 bases at V and 1 base at J, with 9 bases in the middle. The CDR3 loop spans 14 amino acids. CDR3 loop: CASSFRDRNTEAFF. The CDR3 coding sequence is TGCGCCAGCAGCTTCAGGGACCGGAACACTGAAGCTTTCTTT.

This clonotype was picked up many times. Written as DNA, the CDR3 is TGTGCCAGCAGCTCCCGGGACAGGTGGACCGGGGAGCTGTTTTTT. Amino acid sequence: CASSSRDRWTGELFF. This sequence joins TRBV3-1 and TRBJ2-2; 8 positions match TRBD1. The CDR3 contains 15 residues. Germline trimming cut 5 bases from V and 5 bases from J; bases unmatched to any gene: 7. Germline loops: CDR1 LGHDT, CDR2 YNNKEL (reference sequence).

This clonotype was detected ten times or more. The rearrangement links TRBV7-3 to TRBJ2-3; 10 positions agree with TRBD2. J lost 8 bases, V lost 4 bases, and 9 bases had no gene match. Germline V gene sequence: CDR1 SGHTA, CDR2 FQGTGA. The CDR3 is 15 amino acids. This CDR3 is CASSSLAGEWATQYF. CDR3 coding DNA: TGTGCCAGCAGCTCTCTAGCGGGGGAGTGGGCTACGCAGTATTTT.

At least ten counts were recorded for this clonotype. V and J are TRBV20-1 and TRBJ2-2; 10 nucleotides align to TRBD2. Per the germline V gene, CDR1 is DFQATT and CDR2 is SNEGSKA (reference sequence). V trimming: 7 bases; J trimming: 7 bases; junction bases outside the gene matches: 18. The CDR3 sequence is 17 residues long. The CDR3 bases are TGCAGTGTAGACTCGGGGCTAGCGGGAGTGAGGATCGGGGAGCTGTTTTTT. This codes for CSVDSGLAGVRIGELFF.

V gene TRBV10-3 combines with J gene TRBJ1-2; D perhaps matches TRBD1 (5 bases). CDR1 and CDR2 from the germline V gene are ENHRY and SYGVKD. There are 14 residues in the CDR3. V lost 6 bases and J lost 3, with 14 bases in between. CDR3 protein: CAIRLTQGDYGYTF. DNA for the CDR3: TGTGCCATCAGATTGACTCAGGGCGACTATGGCTACACCTTC.

This clonotype showed up many times. The chain links TRBV29-1 to TRBJ2-2; D unresolved. This CDR3 is 11 amino acids long. Trimming took off 3 bases at V and 3 bases at J, with 2 bases between the two ends. CDR1 is SQVTM, CDR2 ANQGSEA, per germline. In nucleotides, the CDR3 is TGCAGCGTTGAGGACACCGGGGAGCTGTTTTTT. Its translation: CSVEDTGELFF.

This clonotype has a count of ten or more. CDR3 nucleotides: TGTGCCAGCAGCTTGGGGAGAACCTACGAGCAGTACTTC. Encoded protein: CASSLGRTYEQYF. The chain uses TRBV5-6 and TRBJ2-7; no definite D call. Trimming removed 0 bases from V and 2 bases from J, with 6 bases in between. The CDR3 runs 13 residues. The germline V gene encodes CDR1 SGHDT and CDR2 YYEEEE.